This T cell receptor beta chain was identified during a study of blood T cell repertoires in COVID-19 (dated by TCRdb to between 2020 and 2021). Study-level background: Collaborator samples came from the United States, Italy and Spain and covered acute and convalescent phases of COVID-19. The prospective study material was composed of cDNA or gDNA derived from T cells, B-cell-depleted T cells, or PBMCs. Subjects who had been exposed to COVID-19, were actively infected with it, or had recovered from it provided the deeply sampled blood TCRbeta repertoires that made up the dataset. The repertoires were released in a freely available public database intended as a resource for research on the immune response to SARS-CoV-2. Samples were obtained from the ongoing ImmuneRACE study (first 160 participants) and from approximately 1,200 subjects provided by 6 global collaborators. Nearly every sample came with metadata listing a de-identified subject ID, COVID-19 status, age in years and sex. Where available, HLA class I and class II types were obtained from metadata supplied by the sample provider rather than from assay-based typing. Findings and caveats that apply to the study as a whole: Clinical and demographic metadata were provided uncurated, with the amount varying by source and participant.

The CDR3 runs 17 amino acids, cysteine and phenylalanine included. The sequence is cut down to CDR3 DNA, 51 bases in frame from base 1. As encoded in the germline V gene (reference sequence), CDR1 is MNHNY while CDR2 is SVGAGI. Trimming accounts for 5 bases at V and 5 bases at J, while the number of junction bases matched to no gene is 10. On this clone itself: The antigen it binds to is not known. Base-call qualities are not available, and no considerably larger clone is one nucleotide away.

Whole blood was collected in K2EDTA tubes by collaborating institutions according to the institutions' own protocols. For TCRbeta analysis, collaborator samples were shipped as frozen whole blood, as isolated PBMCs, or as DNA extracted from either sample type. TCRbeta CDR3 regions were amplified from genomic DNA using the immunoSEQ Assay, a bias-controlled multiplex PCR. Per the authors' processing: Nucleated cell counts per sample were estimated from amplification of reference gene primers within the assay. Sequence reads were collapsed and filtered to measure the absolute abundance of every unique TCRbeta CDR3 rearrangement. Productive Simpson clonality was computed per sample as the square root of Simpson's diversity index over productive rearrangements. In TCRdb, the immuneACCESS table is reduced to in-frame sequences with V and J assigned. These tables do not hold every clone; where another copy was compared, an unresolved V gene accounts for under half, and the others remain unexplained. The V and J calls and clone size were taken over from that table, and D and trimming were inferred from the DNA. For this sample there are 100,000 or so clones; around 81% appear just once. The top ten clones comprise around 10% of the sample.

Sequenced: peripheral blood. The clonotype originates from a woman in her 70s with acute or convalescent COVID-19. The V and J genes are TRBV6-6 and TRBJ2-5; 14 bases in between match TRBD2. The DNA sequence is TGTGCCAGCAGTAGATCGGGACTAGCGGGAGATAGGGAGACCCAGTACTTC. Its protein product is CASSRSGLAGDRETQYF.